These 29 T cell receptor beta chains originate from one sample sequenced in a study of cytomegalovirus exposure and HLA in healthy donors. The PCR ran on 60 Vbeta and 13 Jbeta primers. Clones were sequenced by immunoSEQ multiplex PCR, and TCRdb holds only the in-frame ones, with some missing. The sample includes fewer than 150,000 clones, nearly 80% of them seen just once. The specimen was PBMCs. These receptors originate from a male donor in good health and CMV-seronegative.

The chain joins TRBV7-2 to TRBJ2-7; 8 bases are a match to TRBD2. Germline V gene lookup returns CDR1 SGHTA and CDR2 FQGNSA. The CDR3 runs to 17 residues. J gave up 3 bases and V 2 bases, and 12 bases lay outside the gene matches. In nucleotides, the CDR3 is TGTGCCAGCAGCTTACCGCCGGTTGGGACTAGTCGCTACGAGCAGTACTTC. Encoded protein: CASSLPPVGTSRYEQYF.

This chain joins TRBV5-6 and TRBJ1-2; D unresolved. Germline V gives CDR1 SGHDT, CDR2 YYEEEE. V was cut by 0 bases and J by 7 bases, with 7 bases left in between. The CDR3 totals 12 residues. CDR3 residues: CASSLAGGGYTF. The DNA of the CDR3 is TGTGCCAGCAGCTTGGCTGGAGGTGGCTACACCTTC.

The chain carries TRBV6-5 and TRBJ2-1, with 10 positions matching TRBD1. V trimming: 4 bases; J trimming: 7 bases; junction bases outside the gene matches: 7. This CDR3 spans 15 amino acids. Germline V gives CDR1 MNHEY, CDR2 SVGAGI. The CDR3 spells CASSLSGQGWNEQFF. CDR3 DNA sequence: TGTGCCAGCAGTTTATCGGGACAGGGGTGGAATGAGCAGTTCTTC.

The V gene is TRBV2, the J gene TRBJ1-3, with 9 positions matching TRBD1. This CDR3 spans 16 amino acids. Germline loops: CDR1 SNHLY, CDR2 FYNNEI. V lost 0 bases and J lost 4; bases outside the gene matches: 4. In DNA form, the CDR3 reads TGTGCCAGCAGTGAAGCAGGGACAGGGATGGGAAACACCATATATTTT. Encoded protein: CASSEAGTGMGNTIYF.

V is TRBV7-8 and J is TRBJ1-5, with TRBD1 as a possible D gene (6 bases). Germline lookup yields CDR1 SGHVS and CDR2 FQNEAQ. This CDR3 comprises 13 residues. Between the trimmed V and J ends, which lost 5 bases and 5 bases, there was a span of 10 bases. The CDR3 nucleotides are TGTGCCAGCAGCCCGAACAGGGATCAGCCCCAGCATTTT. This encodes CASSPNRDQPQHF. The variable domain in full, with the rest retrieved from reference TRBV7-8 and TRBJ1-5, is GAGVSQSPRYKVAKRGQDVALRCDPISGHVSLFWYQQALGQGPEFLTYFQNEAQLDKSGLPSDRFFAERPEGSVSTLKIQRTQQEDSAVYLCASSPNRDQPQHFGDGTRLSIL.

V is TRBV27 and J is TRBJ1-1; D may be TRBD1 (6 bases). The CDR3 has 13 amino acids. Germline CDR1 and CDR2: MNHEY and SMNVEV (reference sequence). V lost 5 bases to trimming and J lost 7 bases, with 14 bases between them. CDR3 nucleotides: TGTGCCAGCAGTCAAGGGGGGGGGCTTGAAGCTTTCTTT. It translates to CASSQGGGLEAFF.

This clone turned up a few times. The chain employs TRBV9 and TRBJ2-7, with D possibly being TRBD1 (5 bases). The V gene's germline CDR1 is SGDLS and CDR2 YYNGEE. Trimming pared 0 bases from V and 5 bases from J, leaving 9 bases between. This CDR3 region has 13 residues. The CDR3 loop reads CASSVEGSHEQYF. The CDR3 nucleotides read TGTGCCAGCAGCGTAGAGGGGTCCCACGAGCAGTACTTC.

The chain uses TRBV7-9 and TRBJ1-4; no definite D call. In germline, CDR1 is SEHNR, CDR2 FQNEAQ (reference sequence). The CDR3 consists of 13 residues. V dropped 5 bases and J dropped 5 bases, with 9 bases sitting between them. The CDR3 loop reads CASSRGWNEKLFF. CDR3 sequence (DNA): TGTGCCAGCAGCAGAGGGTGGAATGAAAAACTGTTTTTT.

V usage is TRBV7-2 and J usage is TRBJ2-7; TRBD2 matches 7 bases. CDR1 is SGHTA, CDR2 FQGNSA, per germline. The CDR3 consists of 15 residues. V shed 6 bases, J shed 0 bases, and the junction held 8 bases outside the gene matches. The CDR3 here is CASSRTSVSSYEQYF. The CDR3 bases are TGTGCCAGCAGTCGCACTAGCGTGAGCTCCTACGAGCAGTACTTC.

V usage is TRBV19 and J usage is TRBJ1-2; TRBD1 aligns across 8 bases. V was pared by 8 bases and J by 8 bases, with 4 bases of the junction left unmatched. The CDR3 is 11 residues long. From germline, CDR1 is LNHDA and CDR2 SQIVND (reference sequence). CDR3 amino acids: CASGTGGGYTF. DNA of the CDR3: TGTGCCAGTGGTACAGGGGGAGGCTACACCTTC. The complete variable domain, with remaining parts taken from reference TRBV19 and TRBJ1-2, reads DGGITQSPKYLFRKEGQNVTLSCEQNLNHDAMYWYRQDPGQGLRLIYYSQIVNDFQKGDIAEGYSVSREKKESFPLTVTSAQKNPTAFYLCASGTGGGYTFGSGTRLTVV.

This rearrangement joins TRBV10-3 to TRBJ1-3; D is unresolved. Trimming cost V 0 bases and J 3 bases, with 9 bases left between them. Germline values: CDR1 ENHRY, CDR2 SYGVKD. The CDR3 runs 15 residues. The CDR3 is CAISESSGYGNTIYF. CDR3 bases: TGTGCCATCAGTGAGTCGTCGGGTTATGGAAACACCATATATTTT.

CDR3 region: CASSLERGRVRETQYF. The CDR3 DNA reads TGTGCCAGCAGCTTGGAACGGGGAAGGGTCCGAGAGACCCAGTACTTC. V gene TRBV5-6 combines with J gene TRBJ2-5, with D possibly being TRBD2 (5 bases). Germline CDR1 and CDR2: SGHDT and YYEEEE. Trimming pared 0 bases from V and 4 bases from J, leaving 16 bases between. The length of the CDR3 is 16 residues.

This chain connects TRBV7-2 to TRBJ2-1; perhaps TRBD2 as D (5 bases). The V gene's germline CDR1 is SGHTA and CDR2 FQGNSA. The CDR3 runs 13 residues. V was clipped by 3 bases and J by 4 bases, with 7 bases between them. CDR3 sequence: CASSFPGYNEQFF. Here the CDR3 DNA reads TGTGCCAGCAGCTTTCCGGGGTACAATGAGCAGTTCTTC.

This clone came up once. V usage is TRBV7-3 and J usage is TRBJ1-1, with D tentatively TRBD1 (5 bases). The CDR3 runs to 14 residues. CDR1 is SGHTA and CDR2 is FQGTGA in the germline V gene. The ends were cut back, 2 bases at V and 8 bases at J, with 15 bases in the middle. The CDR3 coding sequence is TGTGCCAGCAGCTTATTAGGGCCGCAGGGCGAAGCTTTCTTT. This gives the protein CASSLLGPQGEAFF. Filled out from reference TRBV7-3 and TRBJ1-1, the complete variable domain reads GAGVSQTPSNKVTEKGKYVELRCDPISGHTALYWYRQSLGQGPEFLIYFQGTGAADDSGLPNDRFFAVRPEGSVSTLKIQRTERGDSAVYLCASSLLGPQGEAFFGQGTRLTVV.

This chain uses TRBV7-9 with TRBJ2-5; perhaps TRBD2 as D (6 bases). The CDR3 covers 15 residues. V lost 1 base and J 4 bases, leaving 13 bases between the germline ends. Germline lookup yields CDR1 SEHNR and CDR2 FQNEAQ (reference sequence). This CDR3 is CASSLVDTAGETQYF. The CDR3 DNA follows: TGTGCCAGCAGCTTAGTTGATACAGCGGGAGAGACCCAGTACTTC. The entire variable domain, with the rest obtained from reference TRBV7-9 and TRBJ2-5, is as follows: DTGVSQNPRHKITKRGQNVTFRCDPISEHNRLYWYRQTLGQGPEFLTYFQNEAQLEKSRLLSDRFSAERPKGSFSTLEIQRTEQGDSAMYLCASSLVDTAGETQYFGPGTRLLVL.

The chain recombines TRBV18 with TRBJ1-2, with TRBD1 identical over 8 bases. Germline loops: CDR1 KGHSH, CDR2 LQKENI. V shed 1 base and J 6 bases; nucleotides not matched to a gene: 7. The CDR3 contains 15 residues. The CDR3: CASSPLDRGRDGYTF. DNA of the CDR3: TGTGCCAGCTCACCACTAGACAGGGGAAGGGATGGCTACACCTTC.

This clone was counted a few times. J is TRBJ1-5 and V is TRBV2; 7 bases match TRBD1. CDR1 and CDR2 (germline): SNHLY, FYNNEI. With V trimmed by 6 bases and J by 5 bases, 7 bases remained unmatched. This CDR3 contains 14 residues. CDR3 loop: CASSADRTYQPQHF. As DNA, the CDR3 is TGTGCCAGCAGCGCGGACAGGACATATCAGCCCCAGCATTTT.

The V and J genes are TRBV5-1 and TRBJ2-5, with TRBD2 matching over 8 bases. V dropped 5 bases and J dropped 5; count of bases not matched to a gene: 5. This CDR3 has 13 residues. Germline CDR1 SGHRS, CDR2 YFSETQ. For the CDR3, the DNA is TGCGCCAGCAGAGCGGGGGCGCGTGAGACCCAGTACTTC. It is translated as CASRAGARETQYF.

This clone was picked up a small number of times. The rearrangement joins TRBV19 to TRBJ1-1; tentatively, D is TRBD1 (5 bases). CDR3 length: 13 amino acids. Deletions cut 6 bases from V and 6 bases from J, with 14 bases between. CDR1 is LNHDA, CDR2 SQIVND, per germline (reference sequence). The CDR3 region has the DNA TGTGCCAGTAGCCAGGGTGTTGGGTCTGAAGCTTTCTTT. This encodes CASSQGVGSEAFF.

This clone was detected a few times. The chain links TRBV9 to TRBJ2-3, with 8 bases that match TRBD1. J gave up 5 bases and V 3 bases, and 5 bases lay outside the gene matches. CDR3 size: 14 residues. The V gene's germline CDR1 is SGDLS and CDR2 YYNGEE. In nucleotides, the CDR3 is TGTGCCAGCAGCGCTATCGGACAGGGAGATACGCAGTATTTT. Its translation is CASSAIGQGDTQYF.

This chain connects TRBV6-1 to TRBJ1-2; D not resolved. V lost 4 bases, J lost 7 bases, and 4 bases lay in between. CDR3 size: 10 residues. The germline V gene encodes CDR1 MNHNS and CDR2 SASEGT. For the CDR3, the DNA is TGTGCCAGCAGTGGAGGTGGCTACACCTTC. Translation gives CASSGGGYTF.

This clone has just a few counts. The CDR3 loop reads CSVRRTNEGELFF. The CDR3 nucleotides read TGCAGCGTACGTAGGACTAACGAGGGGGAGCTGTTTTTT. V is TRBV29-1 and J is TRBJ2-2; D might be TRBD2 (6 bases). Trimming cost V 6 bases and J 8 bases, with 16 bases left between them. The CDR3 is made up of 13 amino acids. The V gene's germline CDR1 is SQVTM and CDR2 ANQGSEA.

This rearrangement joins TRBV30 to TRBJ1-1; TRBD1 agrees at 7 bases. The CDR3 loop spans 15 amino acids. V lost 4 bases and J lost 4; bases outside the gene matches: 12. The germline V gene encodes CDR1 GTSNPN and CDR2 SVGIG (reference sequence). The CDR3 protein is CAWIPQGVLGTEAFF. The CDR3 region has the DNA TGTGCCTGGATTCCCCAGGGGGTTTTGGGCACTGAAGCTTTCTTT. Combining the CDR3 with reference TRBV30 and TRBJ1-1 gives the whole variable domain SQTIHQWPATLVQPVGSPLSLECTVEGTSNPNLYWYRQAAGRGLQLLFYSVGIGQISSEVPQNLSASRPQDRQFILSSKKLLLSDSGFYLCAWIPQGVLGTEAFFGQGTRLTVV.

Points on this clone: Different DNA sequences within this sample yield the same CDR3. The genes are TRBV5-1 and TRBJ2-3; TRBD2 aligns across 12 bases. Germline V CDR1 and CDR2: SGHRS, YFSETQ. CDR3 size: 15 residues. Trimming at V came to 4 bases and at J to 6 bases, leaving 6 bases not matched to a gene. CDR3: CASSLLAGGYDTQYF. The CDR3 coding sequence is TGCGCCAGCAGCCTACTAGCGGGGGGTTATGATACGCAGTATTTT.

The V call is TRBV29-1, the J call TRBJ1-5; weak D call: TRBD1 (5 bases). The ends were cut back, 6 bases at V and 7 bases at J, with 22 bases in the middle. CDR3 length: 15 amino acids. CDR1 SQVTM and CDR2 ANQGSEA come from the germline V gene. The CDR3 nucleotides read TGCAGCGTGGCCGAAGGGGAGGGGAGGCGGCAGCCCCAGCATTTT. Translating it yields CSVAEGEGRRQPQHF.

The chain combines TRBV28 with TRBJ2-7; unclear D gene. The CDR3 spans 11 residues. In germline, CDR1 is MDHEN, CDR2 SYDVKM. The V gene lost 5 bases and the J gene lost 7 bases, with 9 bases spanning the gap. The CDR3 reads CASSPFEEQYF. CDR3 DNA: TGTGCCAGCAGTCCCTTTGAGGAGCAGTACTTC. Combining the CDR3 with reference TRBV28 and TRBJ2-7 gives the whole variable domain DVKVTQSSRYLVKRTGEKVFLECVQDMDHENMFWYRQDPGLGLRLIYFSYDVKMKEKGDIPEGYSVSREKKERFSLILESASTNQTSMYLCASSPFEEQYFGPGTRLTVT.

A few counts support this clone. The rearrangement links TRBV7-2 to TRBJ2-7; weak D call: TRBD1 (6 bases). The CDR3 is 14 residues long. The ends were cut back, 2 bases at V and 3 bases at J, with 11 bases in the middle. Germline CDR1 reads SGHTA; CDR2 reads FQGNSA. CDR3 DNA sequence: TGTGCCAGCAGCTTATACAGGGCTCACTACGAGCAGTACTTC. Its protein is CASSLYRAHYEQYF.

The V and J genes are TRBV28 and TRBJ1-1; a possible D gene is TRBD1 (5 bases). CDR3 length: 16 residues. The germline CDR1 and CDR2 sequences are MDHEN and SYDVKM. The V gene lost 3 bases and the J gene lost 3 bases, with 17 bases spanning the gap. For the CDR3, the DNA is TGTGCCAGCAGTTTCCCCACAGGCACTACGGACACTGAAGCTTTCTTT. Encoded protein: CASSFPTGTTDTEAFF. Supplemented by reference TRBV28 and TRBJ1-1, the full variable domain reads DVKVTQSSRYLVKRTGEKVFLECVQDMDHENMFWYRQDPGLGLRLIYFSYDVKMKEKGDIPEGYSVSREKKERFSLILESASTNQTSMYLCASSFPTGTTDTEAFFGQGTRLTVV.

This clone was counted between two and nine times. V usage is TRBV7-9 and J usage is TRBJ2-3; TRBD2 matches 8 bases. J lost 6 bases, V lost 6 bases, and 11 bases had no gene match. The CDR3 has 15 amino acids. Germline V gene lookup returns CDR1 SEHNR and CDR2 FQNEAQ (reference sequence). Written as DNA, the CDR3 is TGTGCCAGCAGGGGCTCGGGGGGGCCCGTTGATACGCAGTATTTT. This codes for CASRGSGGPVDTQYF.